The 20 T cell receptor beta chains listed next were all sequenced from one sample in a study of blood T cell repertoires in COVID-19. Here immunoSEQ multiplex PCR was the method, and the copy in TCRdb shows in-frame clones only, minus some. This table holds over 40,000 clones, about 88% found once. Sequencing used peripheral blood. These receptors all stem from a human donor in a cohort sampled during active COVID-19.

The genes are TRBV11-1 and TRBJ2-5; 9 nucleotides align to TRBD2. The trim removed 2 bases at V and 5 bases at J, leaving 6 bases unmatched. The CDR3 contains 15 residues. Germline V gives CDR1 SGHAT, CDR2 FQDESV (reference sequence). The CDR3 nucleotides are TGTGCCAGCAGCTTAAGGCGGGGGGGCCCGGAGACCCAGTACTTC. Amino acids: CASSLRRGGPETQYF.

This chain joins TRBV4-1 and TRBJ1-1; TRBD1 matches at 8 bases. This CDR3 spans 16 amino acids. CDR1 and CDR2 from the germline V gene are MGHRA and YSYEKL. V was clipped by 1 base and J by 4 bases; unmatched bases: 8. The chain's CDR3 is CASSQVGGRGLTEAFF. DNA for the CDR3: TGCGCCAGCAGCCAAGTCGGGGGCAGGGGGCTCACTGAAGCTTTCTTT.

The chain has TRBV7-3 and TRBJ1-5; maybe TRBD1 (6 bases). The CDR3 is made up of 15 amino acids. Deletions cut 6 bases from V and 6 bases from J, with 18 bases between. Germline loops: CDR1 SGHTA, CDR2 FQGTGA. CDR3 bases: TGTGCCAGCAGGTGGAGGCGGGGGGCAGTTCAGCCCCAGCATTTT. It yields the protein CASRWRRGAVQPQHF.

The chain is built from TRBV18 and TRBJ2-5, with 9 bases aligning to TRBD1. Germline CDR1 reads KGHSH; CDR2 reads LQKENI. The trim removed 5 bases at V and 1 base at J, leaving 5 bases unmatched. The CDR3 is 15 amino acids. The CDR3 coding sequence is TGTGCCAGCTCAGAGGGACAGGGCAGCCAAGAGACCCAGTACTTC. It yields the protein CASSEGQGSQETQYF. The whole variable domain, filled in from reference TRBV18 and TRBJ2-5, reads NAGVMQNPRHLVRRRGQEARLRCSPMKGHSHVYWYRQLPEEGLKFMVYLQKENIIDESGMPKERFSAEFPKEGPSILRIQQVVRGDSAAYFCASSEGQGSQETQYFGPGTRLLVL.

The chain has TRBV7-2 and TRBJ2-2; TRBD2 aligns across 13 bases. V shed 3 bases, J shed 4 bases, and the junction held 5 bases outside the gene matches. CDR1 SGHTA and CDR2 FQGNSA come from the germline V gene. This CDR3 comprises 17 residues. This CDR3 is CASSLGLAGLSTGELFF. The CDR3, as DNA: TGTGCCAGCAGCTTGGGACTAGCGGGACTTAGCACCGGGGAGCTGTTTTTT.

The chain combines TRBV28 with TRBJ1-4, with 7 bases aligning to TRBD1. V was pared by 5 bases and J by 2 bases, with 2 bases of the junction left unmatched. The CDR3 has 14 amino acids. CDR1 and CDR2 (germline): MDHEN, SYDVKM. CDR3 DNA sequence: TGTGCCAGCAGTCCAGGGGGGACTAATGAAAAACTGTTTTTT. Encoded protein: CASSPGGTNEKLFF.

V usage is TRBV18 and J usage is TRBJ2-7; 7 bases map to TRBD1. The CDR3 spans 13 residues. J lost 4 bases, V lost 1 base, and 1 base had no gene match. CDR1 and CDR2 (germline): KGHSH, LQKENI. This chain's CDR3 is CASSPQGAYEQYV. CDR3 DNA: TGTGCCAGCTCACCACAGGGGGCTTACGAGCAGTACGTC.

V is TRBV6-6 and J is TRBJ1-1; 8 nucleotides align to TRBD1. Germline lookup yields CDR1 MNHNY and CDR2 SVGAGI (reference sequence). V lost 4 bases and J lost 3; bases outside the gene matches: 7. There are 15 residues in the CDR3. CDR3 loop: CASSSPRGQDTEAFF. CDR3 sequence (DNA): TGTGCCAGCAGTTCTCCCAGGGGGCAAGACACTGAAGCTTTCTTT.

The chain has TRBV19 and TRBJ2-1, with TRBD2 as a possible D gene (7 bases). The CDR3 runs 16 residues. V dropped 5 bases and J dropped 1 base, with 15 bases sitting between them. CDR1 LNHDA and CDR2 SQIVND come from the germline V gene (reference sequence). The CDR3 nucleotides are TGTGCCAGTAGTCCTCCCGGGGGGCGATCCTACAATGAGCAGTTCTTC. It translates to CASSPPGGRSYNEQFF.

The rearrangement joins TRBV18 to TRBJ1-2, with TRBD1 as a possible D gene (5 bases). This CDR3 contains 19 residues. Trimming pared 1 base from V and 1 base from J, leaving 22 bases between. The germline gives CDR1 KGHSH, CDR2 LQKENI. The DNA for the CDR3 is TGTGCCAGCTCACCACTTTTTTCCGGGACGGGAGAACATAACTATGGCTACACCTTC. Translation: CASSPLFSGTGEHNYGYTF.

The rearrangement uses TRBV28 and TRBJ1-1; D remains ambiguous. The CDR3 contains 13 residues. V lost 1 base and J lost 1, with 4 bases in between. The germline CDR1 and CDR2 sequences are MDHEN and SYDVKM. DNA for the CDR3: TGTGCCAGCAGTTTATCCTGGAACACTGAAGCTTTCTTT. The encoded protein is CASSLSWNTEAFF.

The genes are TRBV27 and TRBJ2-3, with 11 bases that match TRBD2. This CDR3 region has 16 residues. Losses at the gene ends were 5 bases for V and 4 bases for J; bases not matched to a gene: 8. Germline assignment: CDR1 MNHEY and CDR2 SMNVEV (reference sequence). The CDR3 sequence is CASSPRVAGGADTQYF. DNA for the CDR3: TGTGCCAGCAGTCCGAGGGTAGCGGGGGGGGCAGATACGCAGTATTTT.

The chain links TRBV9 to TRBJ2-5, with TRBD1 matching 9 bases. Germline V gene data show CDR1 as SGDLS and CDR2 as YYNGEE. The CDR3 has 18 amino acids. V trimming: 4 bases; J trimming: 5 bases; junction bases outside the gene matches: 18. The CDR3 region has the DNA TGTGCCAGCAGCACCCACTCCACCGGGACAGGGAGTGGGGAGACCCAGTACTTC. Residues: CASSTHSTGTGSGETQYF.

The chain recombines TRBV30 with TRBJ1-3; 7 positions agree with TRBD1. Germline CDR1 is GTSNPN and CDR2 is SVGIG (reference sequence). J lost 4 bases, V lost 4 bases, and 10 bases had no gene match. The CDR3 runs to 15 residues. As DNA, the CDR3 is TGTGCCTGGACCAAGGGGGCAGGGGGAGGAAACACCATATATTTT. Translating it yields CAWTKGAGGGNTIYF.

The chain combines TRBV7-2 with TRBJ1-1, with D unclear. V was cut by 1 base and J by 0 bases, with 15 bases left in between. The CDR3 length is 17 residues. Looked up from germline, CDR1 is SGHTA and CDR2 is FQGNSA. The CDR3 loop is CASSLDSSQALNTEAFF. The DNA for the CDR3 is TGTGCCAGCAGCTTAGACTCCAGCCAGGCGTTGAACACTGAAGCTTTCTTT.

This clone has just one count. V gene TRBV29-1 combines with J gene TRBJ2-3; 11 nucleotides align to TRBD2. Trimming cost V 5 bases and J 5 bases; bases outside gene matches: 3. CDR1 and CDR2 (germline): SQVTM, ANQGSEA. The CDR3 is 13 amino acids. CDR3 sequence: CSVSSGGKDTQYF. The CDR3 DNA sequence: TGCAGCGTTTCTAGCGGGGGGAAAGATACGCAGTATTTT.

This clone was seen a few times. The chain is built from TRBV5-6 and TRBJ2-7; 11 nucleotides line up with TRBD1. Germline CDR1 and CDR2: SGHDT and YYEEEE. The CDR3 is 18 amino acids. With 4 bases clipped from V and 2 bases from J, the junction kept 14 bases outside the gene matches. Written as DNA, the CDR3 is TGTGCCAGCAGCCCCGGGACAGGGGGACGGGGGGCCCCCTACGAGCAGTACTTC. Its protein product is CASSPGTGGRGAPYEQYF.

The chain employs TRBV5-1 and TRBJ1-4; D is unclear. The ends were cut back, 0 bases at V and 0 bases at J, with 6 bases in the middle. This CDR3 is built from 15 residues. Germline CDR1 reads SGHRS; CDR2 reads YFSETQ. The CDR3: CASSLVSATNEKLFF. The CDR3 nucleotides are TGCGCCAGCAGCTTGGTTTCAGCAACTAATGAAAAACTGTTTTTT.

The V gene is TRBV5-1, the J gene TRBJ1-6; 12 bases match TRBD1. This CDR3 spans 15 amino acids. V dropped 3 bases and J dropped 10; count of bases not matched to a gene: 5. Germline assignment: CDR1 SGHRS and CDR2 YFSETQ. The CDR3 DNA follows: TGCGCCAGCAGCTCGGGACAGGGGGCTGAATCACCCCTCCACTTT. Translated: CASSSGQGAESPLHF.

The chain joins TRBV5-1 to TRBJ2-1, with 10 bases that match TRBD2. This CDR3 has 15 residues. V gave up 7 bases and J gave up 3 bases; unmatched junction bases: 7. Germline CDR1 and CDR2: SGHRS and YFSETQ. CDR3: CASGAGTSDYNEQFF. The CDR3 DNA is TGCGCCAGCGGTGCCGGGACTAGCGACTACAATGAGCAGTTCTTC.